This entry describes one T cell receptor (beta chain). The antigen remains undetermined. These data are taken from a study of T cell responses to AZD1222 COVID-19 vaccine. Using immunoSEQ multiplex PCR, the repertoire was profiled, and TCRdb retains in-frame clones only, with some absent. The sample has more than 150,000 clones, 90% seen once. Trimming removed 0 bases at V and 1 base at J, with 3 bases between. Germline V lookup: CDR1 LGHNT, CDR2 FRNRAP. This CDR3 has 13 amino acids. Study results and limitations: Most donors were white British and more were female, and clonal diversity was possibly underestimated. Spike was spanned by vaccine-associated CD4 TCRs, with dominance at 160-218 and 743-854. Repertoires were obtained only post-peak T cell response.

This TCR came from an adult who received the AZD1222 COVID-19 vaccine. This specimen was peripheral blood, taken 28 days after the second AZD1222 dose. V is TRBV12-5 and J is TRBJ1-1, with D unresolved. The CDR3 DNA is TGTGCTAGTGGTTTGGTTCAGAACACTGAAGCTTTCTTT. Its translation: CASGLVQNTEAFF.